A selection of T cell receptor beta chains follows, all from one sample in a study of T cell changes during pregnancy in multiple sclerosis. Clones were sequenced by immunoSEQ multiplex PCR, and TCRdb holds only the in-frame ones, with some missing. The sample records more than 70,000 clones, 85% to 95% being singletons. This specimen was peripheral blood, taken before pregnancy. The receptors come from a female donor with multiple sclerosis, enrolled in a pregnancy study. Each CDR3 is given with its conserved first and last residue. Each record gives: J gene, V gene, CDR3 length, D gene, clone size, CDR3 DNA, CDR3 protein. A D gene is named only where the DNA matches it firmly. The size field is filled for only some rows; it gives once, few, many or a size class.

>TRBJ1-1|TRBV19|18|NA|NA
TGTGCCAGTAGTATGAGAGGGTCTGCTACAGGGAGGAACACTGAAGCTTTCTTT
CASSMRGSATGRNTEAFF
>TRBJ1-1|TRBV18|14|NA|NA
TGTGCCAGCCTCCAGGGTTCACTTAACACTGAAGCTTTCTTT
CASLQGSLNTEAFF
>TRBJ1-1|TRBV28|13|NA|NA
TGTGCCAGCAGTTTCCTTGCCGGTTCAGAAGCTTTCTTT
CASSFLAGSEAFF
>TRBJ2-7|TRBV5-5|14|NA|NA
TGTGCCAGCAGCGCTTCCGGGACAACCTACGAGCAGTACTTC
CASSASGTTYEQYF
>TRBJ1-1|TRBV9|16|TRBD1|NA
TGTGCCAGCAGCCAGACAGGGGGCCGTATGAACACTGAAGCTTTCTTT
CASSQTGGRMNTEAFF
>TRBJ1-2|TRBV14|16|NA|NA
TGTGCCAGCAGCCCATTTGGTTCGAAAGCCTCCTATGGCTACACCTTC
CASSPFGSKASYGYTF
>TRBJ1-6|TRBV2|12|NA|NA
TGTGCCAGCGACGCTGGAGGGTTACCCCTCCACTTT
CASDAGGLPLHF
>TRBJ2-3|TRBV6-5|13|NA|NA
TGTGCCAGCAGTTACTCGAGTGCAGATACGCAGTATTTT
CASSYSSADTQYF
>TRBJ1-1|TRBV27|14|NA|NA
TGTGCCAGCAGTTTTGGTGTGCGGGGCACTGAAGCTTTCTTT
CASSFGVRGTEAFF
>TRBJ2-2|TRBV11-2|16|TRBD2|NA
TGTGCCAGCAGCCTGGTAGCGGGAGATTACACCGGGGAGCTGTTTTTT
CASSLVAGDYTGELFF
>TRBJ1-1|TRBV19|19|NA|NA
TGTGCCAGTAGTCCGATCGCCGGGTCCAAGTCATTTTTGAACACTGAAGCTTTCTTT
CASSPIAGSKSFLNTEAFF
>TRBJ1-4|TRBV27|14|TRBD1|NA
TGTGCCAGCAGGAGAAACAGGGGAGATGAAAAACTGTTTTTT
CASRRNRGDEKLFF
>TRBJ1-3|TRBV7-6|15|NA|NA
TGTGCCAGCAGCTTGGGGCCCCACTCTGGAAACACCATATATTTT
CASSLGPHSGNTIYF
>TRBJ2-7|TRBV28|11|NA|NA
TGTGCCAGCACCTTCTCCTACGAGCAGTACTTC
CASTFSYEQYF
>TRBJ2-3|TRBV10-1|13|TRBD2|NA
TGCGCCAGCTCTAGCGGGGGCACAGATACGCAGTATTTT
CASSSGGTDTQYF
>TRBJ2-5|TRBV18|16|TRBD2|NA
TGTGCCAGCTCACCTCTTACGGGGGGGATCCAAGAGACCCAGTACTTC
CASSPLTGGIQETQYF
>TRBJ2-3|TRBV14|16|NA|NA
TGTGCCAGCAGCCACCCACGGGACTCCATCTCCGATACGCAGTATTTT
CASSHPRDSISDTQYF
>TRBJ2-7|TRBV6-1|13|NA|NA
TGTGCCAGCAGTGACCTAGCTTCCTACGAGCAGTACTTC
CASSDLASYEQYF
>TRBJ1-1|TRBV7-6|14|NA|NA
TGTGCCAGCAGCTTATACGGGGTGAACACTGAAGCTTTCTTT
CASSLYGVNTEAFF
>TRBJ1-3|TRBV6-5|15|NA|NA
TGTGCCAGCAGTTACTCATCAGGGCCCAGAAACACCATATATTTT
CASSYSSGPRNTIYF
>TRBJ1-2|TRBV5-4|11|NA|NA
TGTGCCAGCAGTCCAGGGGACGGCTACACCTTC
CASSPGDGYTF
>TRBJ2-7|TRBV5-1|13|NA|NA
TGCGCCAGCAGCTTCACCCGGGGATACGAGCAGTACTTC
CASSFTRGYEQYF
>TRBJ1-2|TRBV4-3|16|NA|NA
TGCGCCAGCAGCCGAAGGCGGGCGGGCCCCAACTATGGCTACACCTTC
CASSRRRAGPNYGYTF
>TRBJ2-3|TRBV27|13|NA|once
TGTGCCAGCAGGTCAGGTAGCACAGATACGCAGTATTTT
CASRSGSTDTQYF
>TRBJ2-3|TRBV2|10|NA|NA
TGTGCCAGCGTCGCAGATACGCAGTATTTT
CASVADTQYF